This entry features one T cell receptor beta chain sequence. The CDR3 sequence is 14 residues long. Trimming pared 4 bases from V and 2 bases from J, leaving 9 bases between. Germline loops: CDR1 MDHEN, CDR2 SYDVKM. The data were obtained in a study of response to subunit inactivated influenza vaccine. A single record per CDR3 protein comes from TCRdb applying MiXCR to the RT-PCR reads. The sample carries under 500,000 distinct CDR3 sequences, over 9.5% recorded once. This chain joins TRBV28 and TRBJ1-5, with a weak D call TRBD1 (6 bases). The specimen comprised PBMCs from blood, sampled more than 35 days after vaccination. The sequence was collected from a man aged 50 or older who received an inactivated influenza vaccine. This CDR3 reads CASSSNRGNQPQHF. The CDR3 nucleotides are TGTGCCAGCAGTTCGAACAGGGGCAATCAGCCCCAGCATTTT.